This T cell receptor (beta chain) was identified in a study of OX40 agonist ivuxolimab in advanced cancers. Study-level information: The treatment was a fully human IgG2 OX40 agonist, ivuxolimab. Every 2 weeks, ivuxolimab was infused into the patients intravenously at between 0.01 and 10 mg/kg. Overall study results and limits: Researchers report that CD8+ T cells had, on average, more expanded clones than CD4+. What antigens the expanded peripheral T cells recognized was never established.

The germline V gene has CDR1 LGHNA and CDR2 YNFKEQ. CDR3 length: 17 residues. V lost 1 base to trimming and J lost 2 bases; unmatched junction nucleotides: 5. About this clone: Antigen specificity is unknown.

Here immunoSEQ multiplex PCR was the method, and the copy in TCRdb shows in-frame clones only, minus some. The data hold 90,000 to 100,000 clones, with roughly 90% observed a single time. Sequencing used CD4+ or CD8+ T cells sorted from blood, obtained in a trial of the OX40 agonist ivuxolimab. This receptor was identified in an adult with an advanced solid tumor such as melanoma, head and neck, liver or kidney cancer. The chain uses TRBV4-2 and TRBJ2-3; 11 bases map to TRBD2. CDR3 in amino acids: CASSQAPSGGSTDTQYF. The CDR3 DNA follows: TGTGCCAGCAGCCAAGCGCCTAGCGGGGGGTCCACAGATACGCAGTATTTT.